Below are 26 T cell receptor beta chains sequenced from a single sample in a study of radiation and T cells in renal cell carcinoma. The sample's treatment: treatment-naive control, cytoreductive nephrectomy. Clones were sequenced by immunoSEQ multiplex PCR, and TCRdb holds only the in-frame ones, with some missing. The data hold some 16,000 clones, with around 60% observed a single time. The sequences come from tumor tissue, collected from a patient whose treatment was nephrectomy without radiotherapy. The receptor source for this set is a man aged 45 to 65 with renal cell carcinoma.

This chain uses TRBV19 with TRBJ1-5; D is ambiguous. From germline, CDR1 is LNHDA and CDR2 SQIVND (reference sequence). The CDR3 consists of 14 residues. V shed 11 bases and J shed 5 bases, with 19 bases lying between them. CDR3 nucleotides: TGTGCCGGAAGCGCAATGGTCGGCGATCAGCCCCAGCATTTT. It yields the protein CAGSAMVGDQPQHF. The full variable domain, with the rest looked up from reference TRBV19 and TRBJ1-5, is DGGITQSPKYLFRKEGQNVTLSCEQNLNHDAMYWYRQDPGQGLRLIYYSQIVNDFQKGDIAEGYSVSREKKESFPLTVTSAQKNPTAFYLCAGSAMVGDQPQHFGDGTRLSIL.

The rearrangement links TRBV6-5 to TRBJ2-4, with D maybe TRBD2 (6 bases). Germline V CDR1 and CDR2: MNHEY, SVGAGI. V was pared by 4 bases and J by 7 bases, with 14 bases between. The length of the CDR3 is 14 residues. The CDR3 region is CASSSVGGVNIQYF. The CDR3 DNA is TGTGCCAGCAGTTCCGTCGGGGGTGTGAACATTCAGTACTTC.

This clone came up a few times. The CDR3 here is CASSYLPSYEQYF. The CDR3 coding sequence is TGTGCCAGCAGTTACCTCCCCTCCTACGAGCAGTACTTC. This chain links TRBV6-5 with TRBJ2-7; D is uncertain. The germline CDR1 and CDR2 sequences are MNHEY and SVGAGI. This CDR3 spans 13 amino acids. The V and J ends lost 2 bases and 0 bases respectively, with 5 bases between them.

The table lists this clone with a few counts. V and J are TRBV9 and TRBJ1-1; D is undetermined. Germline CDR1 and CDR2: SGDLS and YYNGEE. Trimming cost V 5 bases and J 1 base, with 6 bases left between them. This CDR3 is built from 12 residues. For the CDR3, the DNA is TGTGCCAGCAGGCGGTGGAACACTGAAGCTTTCTTT. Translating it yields CASRRWNTEAFF.

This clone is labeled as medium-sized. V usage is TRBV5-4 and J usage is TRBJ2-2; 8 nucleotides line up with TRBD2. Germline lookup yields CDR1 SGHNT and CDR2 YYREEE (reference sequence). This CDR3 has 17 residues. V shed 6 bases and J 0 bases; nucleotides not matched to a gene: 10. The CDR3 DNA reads TGTGCCAGCACGGGGGGGGTGGAGGATGCGAACACCGGGGAGCTGTTTTTT. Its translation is CASTGGVEDANTGELFF.

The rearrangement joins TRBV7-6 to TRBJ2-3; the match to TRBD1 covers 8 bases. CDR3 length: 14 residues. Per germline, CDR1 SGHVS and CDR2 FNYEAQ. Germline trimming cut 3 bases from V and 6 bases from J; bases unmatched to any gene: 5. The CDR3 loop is CASSFRQGSDTQYF. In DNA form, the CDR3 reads TGTGCCAGCAGCTTTAGACAGGGGTCGGATACGCAGTATTTT.

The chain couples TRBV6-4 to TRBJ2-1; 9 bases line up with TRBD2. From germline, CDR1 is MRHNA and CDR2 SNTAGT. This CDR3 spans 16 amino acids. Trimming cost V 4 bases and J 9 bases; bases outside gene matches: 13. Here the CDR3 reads CASSGAGGAHLLEQFF. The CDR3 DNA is TGTGCCAGCAGTGGCGCGGGAGGGGCTCATTTGCTTGAGCAGTTCTTC.

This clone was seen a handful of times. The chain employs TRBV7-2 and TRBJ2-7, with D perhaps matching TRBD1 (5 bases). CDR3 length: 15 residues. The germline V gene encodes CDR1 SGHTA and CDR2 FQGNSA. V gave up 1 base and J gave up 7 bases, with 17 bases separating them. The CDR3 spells CASSLVWTSDQEQYF. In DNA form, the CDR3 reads TGTGCCAGCAGCTTAGTCTGGACATCGGACCAAGAGCAGTACTTC.

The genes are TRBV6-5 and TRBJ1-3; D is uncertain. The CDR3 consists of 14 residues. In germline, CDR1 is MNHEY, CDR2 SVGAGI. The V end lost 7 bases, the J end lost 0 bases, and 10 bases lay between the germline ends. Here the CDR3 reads CASTRLGSGNTIYF. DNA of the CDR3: TGTGCCAGCACCAGGCTGGGCTCTGGAAACACCATATATTTT.

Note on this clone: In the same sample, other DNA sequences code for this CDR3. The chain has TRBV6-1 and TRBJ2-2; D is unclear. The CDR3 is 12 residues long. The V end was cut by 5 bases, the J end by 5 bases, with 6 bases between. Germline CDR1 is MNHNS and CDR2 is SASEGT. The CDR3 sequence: CASSKTTGELFF. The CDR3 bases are TGTGCCAGCAGTAAGACTACCGGGGAGCTGTTTTTT.

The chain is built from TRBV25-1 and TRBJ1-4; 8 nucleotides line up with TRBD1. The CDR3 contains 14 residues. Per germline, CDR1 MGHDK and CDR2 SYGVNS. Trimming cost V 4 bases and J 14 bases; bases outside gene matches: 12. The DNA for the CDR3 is TGTGCCAGCAGTGCCGGGACAGGCCGTTATTGGCTGTTTTTT. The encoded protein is CASSAGTGRYWLFF.

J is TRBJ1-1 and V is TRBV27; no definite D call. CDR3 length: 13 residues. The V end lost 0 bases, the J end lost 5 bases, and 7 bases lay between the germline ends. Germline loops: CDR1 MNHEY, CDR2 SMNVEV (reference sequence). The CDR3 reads CASSLSRETEAFF. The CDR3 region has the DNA TGTGCCAGCAGTTTATCTCGGGAAACTGAAGCTTTCTTT.

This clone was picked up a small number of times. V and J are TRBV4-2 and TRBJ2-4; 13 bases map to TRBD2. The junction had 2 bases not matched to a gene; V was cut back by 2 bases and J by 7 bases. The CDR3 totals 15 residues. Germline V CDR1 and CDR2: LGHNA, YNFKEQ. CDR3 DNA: TGTGCCAGCAGCCAAACTAGCGGGGGGGCCAACATTCAGTACTTC. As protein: CASSQTSGGANIQYF.

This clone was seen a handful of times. The CDR3 loop is CATSRVGGNEKLFF. For the CDR3, the DNA is TGTGCCACCAGCAGAGTCGGGGGTAATGAAAAACTGTTTTTT. The V gene is TRBV15, the J gene TRBJ1-4; D possibly corresponds to TRBD1 (5 bases). This CDR3 has 14 residues. Germline CDR1 LNHNV, CDR2 YYDKDF (reference sequence). V lost 1 base and J lost 4, with 7 bases in between.

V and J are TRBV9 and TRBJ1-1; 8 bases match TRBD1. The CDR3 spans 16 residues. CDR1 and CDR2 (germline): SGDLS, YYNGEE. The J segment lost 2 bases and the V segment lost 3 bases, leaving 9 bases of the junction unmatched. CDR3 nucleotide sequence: TGTGCCAGCAGCGATGCCCGCGGACAGGGCAACACTGAAGCTTTCTTT. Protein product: CASSDARGQGNTEAFF.

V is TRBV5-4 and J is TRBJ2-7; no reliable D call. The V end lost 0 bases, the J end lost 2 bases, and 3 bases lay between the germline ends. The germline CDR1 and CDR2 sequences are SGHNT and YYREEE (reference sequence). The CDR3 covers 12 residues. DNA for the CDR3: TGTGCCAGCAGCTTGGGGACCTACGAGCAGTACTTC. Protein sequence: CASSLGTYEQYF. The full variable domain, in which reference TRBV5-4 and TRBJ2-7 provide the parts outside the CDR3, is ETGVTQSPTHLIKTRGQQVTLRCSSQSGHNTVSWYQQALGQGPQFIFQYYREEENGRGNFPPRFSGLQFPNYSSELNVNALELDDSALYLCASSLGTYEQYFGPGTRLTVT.

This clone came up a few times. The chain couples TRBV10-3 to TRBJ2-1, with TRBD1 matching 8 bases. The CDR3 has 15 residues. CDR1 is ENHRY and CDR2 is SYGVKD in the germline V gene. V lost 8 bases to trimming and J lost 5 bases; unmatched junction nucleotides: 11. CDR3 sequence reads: CAIGGDRGGHNEQFF. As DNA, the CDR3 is TGTGCCATCGGCGGCGACAGGGGCGGCCACAATGAGCAGTTCTTC.

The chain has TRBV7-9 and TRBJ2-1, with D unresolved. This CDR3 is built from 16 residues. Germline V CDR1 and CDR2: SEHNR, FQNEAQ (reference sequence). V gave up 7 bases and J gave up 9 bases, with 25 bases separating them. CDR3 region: CASTPIGSSYRGEQFF. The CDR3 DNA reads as TGTGCCAGCACCCCTATCGGGTCTTCATATCGTGGTGAGCAGTTCTTC.

The CDR3 here is CASSERRLTDTQYF. The CDR3 DNA reads as TGTGCCAGCAGTGAAAGGCGGCTCACAGATACGCAGTATTTT. V gene TRBV6-1 combines with J gene TRBJ2-3; no reliable D call. The CDR3 has 14 amino acids. V dropped 2 bases and J dropped 2 bases, with 8 bases sitting between them. Germline lookup yields CDR1 MNHNS and CDR2 SASEGT.

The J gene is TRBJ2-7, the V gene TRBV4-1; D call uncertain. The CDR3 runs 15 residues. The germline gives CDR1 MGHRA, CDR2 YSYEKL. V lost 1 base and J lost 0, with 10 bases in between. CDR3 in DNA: TGCGCCAGCAGCCAAGGGGGTCACAGCTCCTACGAGCAGTACTTC. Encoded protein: CASSQGGHSSYEQYF.

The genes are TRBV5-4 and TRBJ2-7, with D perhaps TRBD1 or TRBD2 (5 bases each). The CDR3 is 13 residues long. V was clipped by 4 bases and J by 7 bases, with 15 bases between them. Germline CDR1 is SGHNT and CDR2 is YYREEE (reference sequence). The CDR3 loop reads CASSPIGAGEQYF. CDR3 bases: TGTGCCAGCAGCCCCATCGGGGCCGGGGAGCAGTACTTC. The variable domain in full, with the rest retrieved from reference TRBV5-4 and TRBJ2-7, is ETGVTQSPTHLIKTRGQQVTLRCSSQSGHNTVSWYQQALGQGPQFIFQYYREEENGRGNFPPRFSGLQFPNYSSELNVNALELDDSALYLCASSPIGAGEQYFGPGTRLTVT.

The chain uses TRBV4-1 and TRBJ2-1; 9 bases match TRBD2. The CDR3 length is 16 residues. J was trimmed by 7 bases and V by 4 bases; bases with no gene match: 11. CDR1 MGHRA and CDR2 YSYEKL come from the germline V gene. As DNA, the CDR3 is TGCGCCAGCAGCCCAAGCAGTAGCGGGAGCTTGAATGAGCAGTTCTTC. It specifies CASSPSSSGSLNEQFF.

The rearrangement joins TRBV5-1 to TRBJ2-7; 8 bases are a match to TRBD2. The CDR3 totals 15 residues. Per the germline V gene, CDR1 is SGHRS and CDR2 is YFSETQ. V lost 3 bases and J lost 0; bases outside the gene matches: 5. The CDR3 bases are TGCGCCAGCAGCTATGAGCGGGGGAGCTCCTACGAGCAGTACTTC. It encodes CASSYERGSSYEQYF.

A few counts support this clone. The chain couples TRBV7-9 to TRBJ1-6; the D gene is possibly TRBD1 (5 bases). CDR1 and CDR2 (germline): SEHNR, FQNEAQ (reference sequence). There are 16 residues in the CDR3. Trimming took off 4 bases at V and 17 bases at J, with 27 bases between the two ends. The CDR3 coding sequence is TGTGCCAGCAGCTCTGCGCTAGATTGGTCCGTGCAGGGAATCCACTTT. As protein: CASSSALDWSVQGIHF. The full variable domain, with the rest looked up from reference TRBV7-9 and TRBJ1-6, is DTGVSQNPRHKITKRGQNVTFRCDPISEHNRLYWYRQTLGQGPEFLTYFQNEAQLEKSRLLSDRFSAERPKGSFSTLEIQRTEQGDSAMYLCASSSALDWSVQGIHFGNGTRLTVT.

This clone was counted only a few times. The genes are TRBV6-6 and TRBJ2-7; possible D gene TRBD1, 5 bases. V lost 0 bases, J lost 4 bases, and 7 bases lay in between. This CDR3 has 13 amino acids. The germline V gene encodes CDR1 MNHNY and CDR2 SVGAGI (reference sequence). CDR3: CASSYSGPYEQYF. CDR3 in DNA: TGTGCCAGCAGTTACTCGGGGCCATACGAGCAGTACTTC.

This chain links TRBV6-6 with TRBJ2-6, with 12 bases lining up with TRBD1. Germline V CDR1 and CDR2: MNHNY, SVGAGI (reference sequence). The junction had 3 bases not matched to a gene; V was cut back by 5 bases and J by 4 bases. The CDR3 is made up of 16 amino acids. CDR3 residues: CASSLGQGAGANVLTF. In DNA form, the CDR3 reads TGTGCCAGCAGTCTGGGACAGGGGGCCGGGGCCAACGTCCTGACTTTC.